What follows is one TCR beta chain and its context. What it recognizes is unknown. The data were taken from a study of shared clonotypes between healthy human individuals. Study-level results: Of the naive CD4 clonotypes, 4% to 5% were shared across several donors.

The table came from immunoSEQ multiplex PCR; TCRdb's copy has only in-frame clones and leaves some out. The sample includes some 2.3 million clones, more than 80% seen only once; the top ten take under 0.45%. V trimming: 3 bases; J trimming: 9 bases; junction bases outside the gene matches: 4. Germline assignment: CDR1 LNHDA and CDR2 SQIVND (reference sequence). This CDR3 has 13 residues. The source material was naive CD4+ T cells from PBMCs. As to subset: CD45RA+ positively selected. The TCR originated in a young man in good health. Some clones in this sample may be carry-over from other donors' samples. This chain connects TRBV19 to TRBJ2-1, with 8 bases matching TRBD2. CDR3 protein: CASSIRTSSEQFF. For the CDR3, the DNA is TGTGCCAGTAGTATTCGGACTAGCAGTGAGCAGTTCTTC. Using reference TRBV19 and TRBJ2-1 for the parts outside the CDR3, the full variable domain is DGGITQSPKYLFRKEGQNVTLSCEQNLNHDAMYWYRQDPGQGLRLIYYSQIVNDFQKGDIAEGYSVSREKKESFPLTVTSAQKNPTAFYLCASSIRTSSEQFFGPGTRLTVL.